This T cell receptor (beta chain) is drawn from a study of persistence of HIV-infected CD4 T cells (dated by TCRdb to 2020 to 2021). About the full investigation: CMV- and HIV-1 Gag-responding CD4+ T cells were isolated from ART-treated individuals so that antigen-driven clonal expansion of HIV-1-infected cells could be examined. Suppressive ART had been received by participants for a median of roughly 8 years. The clonality of all cells in each sorted population was assessed by TCRbeta sequencing, whereas the clonality of infected cells was assessed by proviral sequencing. Peripheral blood samples of up to 180 mL were obtained at multiple time points, with the exception of a couple of participants, for whom leukapheresis was performed at a single time point. In the cross-participant TCR cluster analysis, fewer than 10 participants were included for CMV and six or seven participants were included for Gag.

TCRbeta repertoires were sequenced from genomic DNA with the immunoSEQ hsTCRB assay version 4 in survey mode. Genomic DNA was diluted to roughly 9.3 ng/uL, and up to 1 ug per sample was used for TCRbeta sequencing. Concerning the study's data processing: TCRbeta data analysis was done in ImmunoSeq Analyzer 3.0, and diversity was calculated on productive nucleotide rearrangements. Using the Immunarch R package, lower-bound TCR diversity was estimated with the improved Chao index and clonality was estimated with the Gini coefficient. Nucleotide rearrangements that differed but encoded the same CDR3beta amino acid sequence were counted as separate clonotypes. Differential abundance analysis identified TCRbeta sequences significantly enriched in antigen-responding cells relative to anti-CD3/anti-CD28-activated cells. Using predicted peptide-MHC specificity as the basis, GLIPH2 grouped TCRs into clusters, both for each participant individually and for the merged data sets that combined participants. As stored in TCRdb, this immuneACCESS dataset retains in-frame rearrangements with V and J assigned. A fraction of the clones does not appear; measured against another copy, unresolved V genes explain less than half of the discrepancy, and the remainder lacks a known reason. V and J calls plus clone size are reproduced from that table; the DNA served to infer D and trimming. For this sample the table gives 64,000 or so clones, of which 70% to 75% were detected only once. Of the sample, roughly 1.8% is held by the ten largest clones.

The intended sense of this specimen's treatment or condition label: suppressive antiretroviral therapy. Cells were stimulated with a pool of overlapping HIV-1 Gag 15-mer peptides at 0.75 to 1 ug per peptide per mL. Nonresponding CD40L-negative CD69-negative CD45RO-high memory CD4+ T cells were sorted as memory populations depleted of antigen-responding cells. HIV-1-infected adults in whom suppressive ART had been started during chronic infection were enrolled as participants. For at least 4 years, participants had undetectable plasma HIV-1 RNA, below 50 copies/mL. To be included, participants needed a CD4+ T cell count above 400 cells/uL and a positive CMV serology. Before stimulation, PBMCs were isolated using density centrifugation and depleted of CD8+ T cells. Stimulation of CD8-depleted PBMCs was carried out for over 15 hours with anti-CD28/CD49d costimulation, CD40-blocking antibody and enfuvirtide, to prevent new infections. Cell sorting was done on a Beckman Coulter MoFlo Legacy or XDP sorter, and dead cells were excluded with propidium iodide. Genomic DNA was extracted using the QIAamp DNA Mini Kit for samples with more than one million cells and using the Quick-DNA Microprep Kit for all other samples.

About this clone itself: Its binding antigen is unknown. No base-level quality is on record; no much larger clone is a single base apart.

Its CDR3 holds 13 amino acids, cysteine through phenylalanine. Only the CDR3 portion is preserved as DNA: 39 bases, with reading frame beginning at the first base. CDR1 and CDR2, looked up from the germline V gene, are WSHSY and SAAADI. V was cut back by 6 bases and J by 2 bases, leaving a gap of 8 bases between them. Beyond this particular receptor, the publication reports: TCRbeta richness in CMV- and Gag-responding cells was significantly lower than in anti-CD3/anti-CD28-responding cells; CMV-responding cells had higher oligoclonality than CD3/CD28-stimulated and Gag-responding cells. The study involved few individuals and tested only a limited range of antigens. Restriction of bulk TCR analyses to the rare CMV-responding cells that actually carried HIV-1 proviruses was not possible. Antigen-responding cells were enriched for degenerate expanded CDR3beta sequences, which suggests convergent selection of CD4+ responses to CMV and Gag. A correlation was observed between TCR oligoclonality and proviral oligoclonality within the same sorted populations.

The clonotype was recovered from an adult man with HIV who was CMV-seropositive. Material: CD4+ T cells sorted from PBMCs after approximately 19-hour stimulation, obtained from a patient who received antiretroviral therapy. The cell subset or site label here, explained by the study, means: CD40L-CD69- CD45RO-high memory CD4 T cells not responding to Gag peptides. The chain uses TRBV10-2 and TRBJ1-5, with TRBD1 tentatively as D gene (5 bases match). The CDR3 in this case is CASRDSRNQPQHF. At the DNA level, the sequence is TGCGCCAGCAGAGACAGTCGCAATCAGCCCCAGCATTTT.